A selection of T cell receptor beta chains follows, all from one sample in a study of T cells in localized non-small cell lung cancer. Repertoires were generated with immunoSEQ multiplex PCR, while TCRdb's copy carries only in-frame clones and drops some. Among about 41,000 clones listed, 83% were seen once. This sample comprised PBMCs, obtained before any cancer treatment. These TCRs come from a man aged 40 to 70 with stage II lung adenocarcinoma. Each CDR3 is given with its conserved first and last residue. Each record gives: V gene, J gene, D gene, clone size, CDR3 DNA, CDR3 protein. The D gene is left open where the match is weak. Rows may omit the clone size; those that give it use once, few, many or a size class.

V: TRBV7-9
J: TRBJ1-6
D: .
size: .
DNA: TGTGCCGCCGGGGAGGGAGCGTCACCCCTCCACTTT
CDR3: CAAGEGASPLHF

V: TRBV2
J: TRBJ2-1
D: TRBD2
size: once
DNA: TGTGCCAGCAGCTTCGGGACTAGGCTTCCTAGTGAGCAGTTCTTC
CDR3: CASSFGTRLPSEQFF

V: TRBV20-1
J: TRBJ2-7
D: .
size: .
DNA: TGCAGTGGGGTAGCCGAGTACGAGCAGTACTTC
CDR3: CSGVAEYEQYF

V: TRBV6-4
J: TRBJ1-2
D: .
size: few
DNA: TGTGCCAGCAGAGGACAGAATGGCTACACCTTC
CDR3: CASRGQNGYTF

V: TRBV28
J: TRBJ2-5
D: TRBD2
size: .
DNA: TGTGCCAGCAGTTTGTCTAGCGGTGGGGGGGAGACCCAGTACTTC
CDR3: CASSLSSGGGETQYF

V: TRBV30
J: TRBJ1-4
D: .
size: medium-sized
DNA: TGTGCCTGGAGTAGAGGGGCTAATGAAAAACTGTTTTTT
CDR3: CAWSRGANEKLFF

V: TRBV2
J: TRBJ1-5
D: .
size: .
DNA: TGTGCCAGCAGTGGTGGGACTGGAAAGCCCCAGCATTTT
CDR3: CASSGGTGKPQHF

V: TRBV29-1
J: TRBJ2-1
D: TRBD1
size: .
DNA: TGCAGCGTTGAAGGATACTCCGGACAGGGCAGGTACAATGAGCAGTTCTTC
CDR3: CSVEGYSGQGRYNEQFF

V: TRBV6-5
J: TRBJ2-5
D: .
size: .
DNA: TGTGCCAGCGGTAGAAATAGGGACGAGACCCAGTACTTC
CDR3: CASGRNRDETQYF

V: TRBV18
J: TRBJ1-5
D: .
size: .
DNA: TGTGCCAGCTCAAACGGACAGAATAGCAATCAGCCCCAGCATTTT
CDR3: CASSNGQNSNQPQHF

V: TRBV21-1
J: TRBJ1-4
D: .
size: .
DNA: TGTGCCAGCAGCAAACAGGGGGATGAAAAACTGTTTTTT
CDR3: CASSKQGDEKLFF

V: TRBV11-2
J: TRBJ1-4
D: .
size: .
DNA: TGTGCCAGCAGCTCACCTAGGGGCACCTCTCTAGGAAAACTGTTTTTT
CDR3: CASSSPRGTSLGKLFF

V: TRBV9
J: TRBJ2-2
D: .
size: once
DNA: TGTGCCAGCAGTCCGGGGAACACCGGGGAGCTGTTTTTT
CDR3: CASSPGNTGELFF

V: TRBV2
J: TRBJ1-2
D: .
size: .
DNA: TGTGCCAGCAGTGAGAGTTTAGGGAGGCCAGTGTATGGCTACACCTTC
CDR3: CASSESLGRPVYGYTF

V: TRBV6-1
J: TRBJ2-7
D: .
size: .
DNA: TGTGCCAGCAGTGAAGTAGGCGAGCAGTACTTC
CDR3: CASSEVGEQYF

V: TRBV7-9
J: TRBJ2-3
D: .
size: .
DNA: TGTGCCAGCAGCTTAGGGGGGGCCAGGGCTTTACCGGGCCCAGATACGCAGTATTTT
CDR3: CASSLGGARALPGPDTQYF

V: TRBV28
J: TRBJ2-5
D: .
size: .
DNA: TGTGCCAGCAGTTTAGTCCAAGAGACCCAGTACTTC
CDR3: CASSLVQETQYF

V: TRBV27
J: TRBJ2-1
D: TRBD2
size: .
DNA: TGTGCCAGCAGTTCCTCAAATGGAGCGGGGGTCTACAATGAGCAGTTCTTC
CDR3: CASSSSNGAGVYNEQFF

V: TRBV27
J: TRBJ2-1
D: TRBD2
size: .
DNA: TGTGCCAGCAGTTTTTTGTCAGCGGGGGATGTCAATGAGCAGTTCTTC
CDR3: CASSFLSAGDVNEQFF

V: TRBV5-8
J: TRBJ1-2
D: .
size: .
DNA: TGTGCCAGCAGCTTTCGGACAGCGTGGAGCTATGGCTACACCTTC
CDR3: CASSFRTAWSYGYTF

V: TRBV28
J: TRBJ1-4
D: TRBD1
size: .
DNA: TGTGCCAGCAGTTTAAGCCCGCAACAGGGGGTGAATGAAAAACTGTTTTTT
CDR3: CASSLSPQQGVNEKLFF

V: TRBV5-8
J: TRBJ2-1
D: .
size: .
DNA: TGTGCCAGCAGCTTCAAGAGGGGGGGCAATGAGCAGTTCTTC
CDR3: CASSFKRGGNEQFF

V: TRBV6-5
J: TRBJ1-1
D: TRBD1
size: .
DNA: TGTGCCAGCATACCTCCGGGACAGCGCACTGAAGCTTTCTTT
CDR3: CASIPPGQRTEAFF

V: TRBV15
J: TRBJ1-1
D: .
size: .
DNA: TGTGCCACCAGATCGGCCCTTCTGGGGGGGGAGCCGAACACTGAAGCTTTCTTT
CDR3: CATRSALLGGEPNTEAFF

V: TRBV6-5
J: TRBJ2-2
D: .
size: .
DNA: TGTGCCAGCAGGCACGCAACCACCGGGGAGCTGTTTTTT
CDR3: CASRHATTGELFF

V: TRBV29-1
J: TRBJ1-1
D: .
size: once
DNA: TGCAGCGGGCTAAGGACAGCGAACACTGAAGCTTTCTTT
CDR3: CSGLRTANTEAFF

V: TRBV27
J: TRBJ1-5
D: .
size: medium-sized
DNA: TGTGCCAGCAGTTTAAAGGCGGCTCAGCCCCAGCATTTT
CDR3: CASSLKAAQPQHF

V: TRBV5-6
J: TRBJ2-3
D: TRBD2
size: .
DNA: TGTGCCAGCAGCGAGGGACTAGCGGGGGCCGACATCCGCACAGATACGCAGTATTTT
CDR3: CASSEGLAGADIRTDTQYF

V: TRBV15
J: TRBJ2-5
D: .
size: .
DNA: TGTGCCACCAGCAGAGCACACGAGAGCACCCAGTACTTC
CDR3: CATSRAHESTQYF

V: TRBV7-9
J: TRBJ1-1
D: .
size: once
DNA: TGTGCCAGCAGCCAAACAGAGAACACTGAAGCTTTCTTT
CDR3: CASSQTENTEAFF

V: TRBV6-6
J: TRBJ1-2
D: .
size: .
DNA: TGTGCCAGCAGTTACGGAAGTCAGATCTATGGCTACACCTTC
CDR3: CASSYGSQIYGYTF

V: TRBV28
J: TRBJ2-1
D: TRBD2
size: .
DNA: TGTGCCAGCAGTCTGACCTTAGCGGGACCCTACAATGAGCAGTTCTTC
CDR3: CASSLTLAGPYNEQFF

V: TRBV5-5
J: TRBJ1-1
D: TRBD1
size: .
DNA: TGTGCCAGCAGCTTCAGGGGGTCGGGCACTGAAGCTTTCTTT
CDR3: CASSFRGSGTEAFF

V: TRBV5-8
J: TRBJ1-6
D: .
size: .
DNA: TGTGCCAGCAGCCGCGGGGTAGGCAATTCACCCCTCCACTTT
CDR3: CASSRGVGNSPLHF

V: TRBV27
J: TRBJ2-1
D: .
size: .
DNA: TGTGCCAGCAGCCCCTCGGAGGGGGAAATCGACAATGAGCAGTTCTTC
CDR3: CASSPSEGEIDNEQFF

V: TRBV18
J: TRBJ2-3
D: .
size: .
DNA: TGTGCCAGCTCACTAGCAGGGACCGGGACAGATACGCAGTATTTT
CDR3: CASSLAGTGTDTQYF

V: TRBV6-1
J: TRBJ1-5
D: .
size: .
DNA: TGTGCCAGCAGCTTACACGGTAGCAATCAGCCCCAGCATTTT
CDR3: CASSLHGSNQPQHF

V: TRBV29-1
J: TRBJ2-1
D: TRBD2
size: .
DNA: TGCAGCGTTGAAGATACACGACTAGCGGGCCGGAATGAGCAGTTCTTC
CDR3: CSVEDTRLAGRNEQFF

V: TRBV30
J: TRBJ1-1
D: .
size: .
DNA: TGTGCCTGGAGTTATAGGGCCACTGAAGCTTTCTTT
CDR3: CAWSYRATEAFF

V: TRBV6-1
J: TRBJ1-4
D: .
size: .
DNA: TGTGCCAGCAGTGAAGCGGATAGGAGAGCAACTAATGAAAAACTGTTTTTT
CDR3: CASSEADRRATNEKLFF

V: TRBV7-2
J: TRBJ2-5
D: .
size: once
DNA: TGTGCCAGCAGCCTTGGGGGGACCCAGTACTTC
CDR3: CASSLGGTQYF

V: TRBV10-3
J: TRBJ1-1
D: .
size: .
DNA: TGTGCCATCAGTGAGACTCTCAATATTAGGAACACTGAAGCTTTCTTT
CDR3: CAISETLNIRNTEAFF

V: TRBV11-3
J: TRBJ2-1
D: .
size: .
DNA: TGTGCCAGCAGCTTAGGACCCACCGGGGCGGAGCAGTTCTTC
CDR3: CASSLGPTGAEQFF

V: TRBV6-5
J: TRBJ1-3
D: .
size: .
DNA: TGTGCCAGCAGTTACTCGTCGCGCTCCTCTGGAAACACCATATATTTT
CDR3: CASSYSSRSSGNTIYF

V: TRBV5-1
J: TRBJ2-3
D: TRBD2
size: .
DNA: TGCGCCAGCAGCTTGGGACTAGCGGAAGACACAGATACGCAGTATTTT
CDR3: CASSLGLAEDTDTQYF

V: TRBV18
J: TRBJ2-1
D: .
size: .
DNA: TGTGCCAGCTCACTCGGTGGAAGCGGCGGGGATGAGCAGTTCTTC
CDR3: CASSLGGSGGDEQFF

V: TRBV27
J: TRBJ2-7
D: .
size: once
DNA: TGTGCCAGCAGTTCCGGCCAGGGGATGCAGTACTTC
CDR3: CASSSGQGMQYF

V: TRBV7-2
J: TRBJ2-7
D: TRBD1
size: .
DNA: TGTGCCAGCAGCCGCAACCCGACAGGGGGGAGCTACGAGCAGTACTTC
CDR3: CASSRNPTGGSYEQYF

V: TRBV9
J: TRBJ2-7
D: TRBD1
size: .
DNA: TGTGCCAGCAGCTTCGGGACAGGGGCCGAGCAGTACTTC
CDR3: CASSFGTGAEQYF

V: TRBV5-6
J: TRBJ1-2
D: .
size: few
DNA: TGTGCCAGCAGCTTGGCAGGGCATAATGGCTACACCTTC
CDR3: CASSLAGHNGYTF